In its sample, the clone carrying this TCR beta chain was seen once. Data came from immunoSEQ multiplex PCR; TCRdb stores just in-frame clones and leaves some out. The sample holds about 260,000 clones, around 86% seen once. The CDR3 consists of 15 residues. Germline lookup yields CDR1 LNHDA and CDR2 SQIVND (reference sequence). Trimming left V 2 bases short and J 1 base short, with 12 bases between. The data were taken from a study of blood T cell repertoires in COVID-19. Sequenced input: peripheral blood. The rearrangement joins TRBV19 to TRBJ2-7, with D possibly matching TRBD1 (5 bases). This receptor was identified in a middle-aged woman who had recovered from COVID-19. CDR3: CASSISPTASYEQYF. The CDR3 DNA reads as TGTGCCAGTAGTATATCCCCGACAGCTTCCTACGAGCAGTACTTC.